Listed below are T cell receptor beta chains from one sample, sequenced in a study of blood T cell repertoires in COVID-19. The assay was immunoSEQ multiplex PCR, and TCRdb's table has in-frame clones only and misses some. Of around 130,000 clones listed, 80% to 90% were seen once; the top ten hold roughly 2.2%. Sequencing was carried out using PBMCs or T cells enriched from blood (not recorded which). The receptors stem from a man aged 35-49 years with acute COVID-19. Each CDR3 is given with its conserved first and last residue. The D gene is left open where the match is weak.

TRBJ1-3 TRBV28 NA CASRQASGNTIYF
TRBJ1-3 TRBV12-3/TRBV12-4 NA CASSSAGGNTIYF
TRBJ1-5 TRBV5-1 NA CASSLMGRGNQPQHF
TRBJ1-4 TRBV6-5 NA CASMGLGVPNEKLFF
TRBJ2-5 TRBV9 TRBD2 CASSVSFIAGEGAVYQETQYF
TRBJ2-5 TRBV5-1 NA CASSLGSEFETQYF
TRBJ1-2 TRBV6-5 NA CATATGLNYGYTF
TRBJ2-1 TRBV9 NA CASSVASGLYNEQFF
TRBJ2-1 TRBV5-1 TRBD2 CASSLEWTSGGYNEQFF
TRBJ2-7 TRBV3-1/TRBV3-2 TRBD2 CASSQAGGKPREQYF
TRBJ2-1 TRBV2 TRBD2 CASTLGTSERDEQFF
TRBJ1-5 TRBV10-2 NA CASSSQAHQPQHF
TRBJ2-7 TRBV18 NA CASSPMGSNFYEQYF
TRBJ2-3 TRBV12-3/TRBV12-4 TRBD2 CASSSGGDTQYF
TRBJ1-6 TRBV6-5 TRBD1 CASSSQGVQNSPLHF
TRBJ1-5 TRBV10-3 TRBD1 CAISEITGEPQHF
TRBJ2-2 TRBV19 NA CASSTINTGELFF
TRBJ2-1 TRBV28 NA CASSLGQYNEQFF
TRBJ2-3 TRBV19 TRBD1 CASSSRQGLTDTQYF
TRBJ2-3 TRBV7-2 NA CASSSFTDTQYF
TRBJ1-1 TRBV18 NA CASSPSRDTEAFF
TRBJ1-2 TRBV5-1 TRBD1 CASSIRTGAVDGYTF
TRBJ1-1 TRBV6-5 NA CASTSGSGGKTEAFF
TRBJ1-1 TRBV18 TRBD1 CASSTRPGQETEAFF
TRBJ2-3 TRBV2 NA CASSDGIDTQYF
TRBJ1-2 TRBV7-3 TRBD1 CASSSGLDRGLGYTF
TRBJ1-2 TRBV28 NA CASILAGGGYGYTF
TRBJ2-7 TRBV7-8 TRBD2 CASSPGGSSYEQYF
TRBJ1-2 TRBV7-9 TRBD1 CASSRQGSFGYTF
TRBJ2-5 TRBV3-1/TRBV3-2 TRBD2 CASSEGLAGGQETQYF
TRBJ2-1 TRBV19 TRBD2 CASSVGLAEGEQFF
TRBJ2-7 TRBV5-1 NA CASSLESAGPGSSTHEQYF